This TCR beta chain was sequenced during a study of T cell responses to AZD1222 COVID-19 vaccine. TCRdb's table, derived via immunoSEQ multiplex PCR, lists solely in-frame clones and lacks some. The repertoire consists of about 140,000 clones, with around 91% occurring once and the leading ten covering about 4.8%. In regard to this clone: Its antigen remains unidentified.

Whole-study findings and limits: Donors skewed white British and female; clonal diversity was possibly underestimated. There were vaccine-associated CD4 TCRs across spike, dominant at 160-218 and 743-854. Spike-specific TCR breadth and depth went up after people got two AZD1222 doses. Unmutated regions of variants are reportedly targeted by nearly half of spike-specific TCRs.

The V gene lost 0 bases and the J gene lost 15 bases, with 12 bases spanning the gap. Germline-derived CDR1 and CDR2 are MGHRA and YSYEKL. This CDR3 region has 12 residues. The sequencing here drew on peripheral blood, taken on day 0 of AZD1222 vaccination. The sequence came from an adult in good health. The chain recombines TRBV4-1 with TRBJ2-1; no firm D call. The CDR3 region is CASSQDRVVRFF. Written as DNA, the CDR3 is TGCGCCAGCAGCCAAGATCGAGTAGTACGGTTCTTC.